This record looks at one T cell receptor beta chain sequence and its context. Its antigen is not known. Germline trimming cut 2 bases from V and 6 bases from J; bases unmatched to any gene: 6. CDR1 SGHRS and CDR2 YFSETQ come from the germline V gene. The CDR3 covers 14 residues. The data derive from a study of radiotherapy plus CTLA-4 blockade in lung cancer. About the study: Patients showed objective responses in 15% to 20% of cases, and disease control was achieved by 31%.

Study-wide findings and caveats: There was expansion of tumor-derived TCR clones in blood after radiotherapy plus ipilimumab.

Sequencing was performed with immunoSEQ multiplex PCR; in TCRdb, only in-frame clones are kept and a portion is missing. This sample has 40,000 or so clones, with about 77% found just once. This sequence was found in a human donor with non-small cell lung cancer who had stable disease on radiotherapy plus ipilimumab. The sample here was peripheral blood, taken from a patient treated with radiotherapy plus ipilimumab. The chain is built from TRBV5-1 and TRBJ1-1, with 8 positions matching TRBD1. The CDR3 nucleotides read TGCGCCAGCAGCTTCAAGACAGGGGCCCCTGAAGCTTTCTTT. It is translated as CASSFKTGAPEAFF.